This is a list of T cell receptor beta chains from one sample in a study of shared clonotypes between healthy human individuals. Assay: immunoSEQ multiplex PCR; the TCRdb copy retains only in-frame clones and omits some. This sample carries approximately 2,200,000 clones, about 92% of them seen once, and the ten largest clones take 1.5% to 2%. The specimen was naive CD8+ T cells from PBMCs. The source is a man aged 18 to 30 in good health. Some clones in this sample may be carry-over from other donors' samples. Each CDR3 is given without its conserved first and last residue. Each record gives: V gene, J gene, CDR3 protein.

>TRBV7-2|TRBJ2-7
ASSLILFSYEQY
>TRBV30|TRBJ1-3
AWIGISGQGKSGNTIY
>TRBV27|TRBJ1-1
ASSLSMGGNTEAF
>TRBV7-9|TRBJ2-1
ASLELAGGEEQF
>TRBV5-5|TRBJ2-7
ASSLSRRSYEQY
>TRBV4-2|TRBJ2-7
ASSQGRTGTYEQY
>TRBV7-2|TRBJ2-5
ASSRDRAETQY
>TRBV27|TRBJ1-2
ASSRRTDPNYGYT
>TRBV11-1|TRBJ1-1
ASSWVRADTEAF
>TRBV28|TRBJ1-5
ASGNTEYSNQPQH
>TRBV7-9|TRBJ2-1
ASSPPGTVIGYNEQF
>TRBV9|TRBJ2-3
ASSVESRQGETDTQY
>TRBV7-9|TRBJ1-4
ASSFPAENEKLF
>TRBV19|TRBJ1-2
ASSIDRAGNYGYT
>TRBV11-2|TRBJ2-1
ASRDSSSYNEQF
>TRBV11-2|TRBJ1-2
ASSEIRGGRKANYGYT
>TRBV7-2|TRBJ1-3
ASIYYRVYGNTIY
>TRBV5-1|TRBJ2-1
ASSAGTGPYNEQF
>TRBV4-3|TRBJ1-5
ASSQDRGQPQH
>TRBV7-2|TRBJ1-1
ASTKTFMNTEAF
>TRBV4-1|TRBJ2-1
ASSRGGAPYNEQF
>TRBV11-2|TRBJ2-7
ASSSGTVYEQY
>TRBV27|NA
ASSNSGPYEQY
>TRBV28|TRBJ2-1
ASSPRAGGGYNEQF
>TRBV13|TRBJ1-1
ASSPLKLVNTEAF
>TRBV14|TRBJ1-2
ASSSAGTGGVVGYT